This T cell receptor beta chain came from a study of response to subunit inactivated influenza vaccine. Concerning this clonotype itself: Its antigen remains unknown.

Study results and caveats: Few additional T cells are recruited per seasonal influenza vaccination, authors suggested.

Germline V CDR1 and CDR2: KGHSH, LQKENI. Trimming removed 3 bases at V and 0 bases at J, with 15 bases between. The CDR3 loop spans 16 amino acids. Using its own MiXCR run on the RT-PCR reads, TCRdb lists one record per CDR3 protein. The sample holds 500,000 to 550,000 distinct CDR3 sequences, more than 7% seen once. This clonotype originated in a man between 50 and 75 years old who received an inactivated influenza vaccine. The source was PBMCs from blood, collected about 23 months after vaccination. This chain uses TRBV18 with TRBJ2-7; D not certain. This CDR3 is CASSPIPGQTSYEQYF. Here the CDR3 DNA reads TGTGCCAGCTCACCTATCCCCGGCCAGACCTCCTACGAGCAGTACTTC.